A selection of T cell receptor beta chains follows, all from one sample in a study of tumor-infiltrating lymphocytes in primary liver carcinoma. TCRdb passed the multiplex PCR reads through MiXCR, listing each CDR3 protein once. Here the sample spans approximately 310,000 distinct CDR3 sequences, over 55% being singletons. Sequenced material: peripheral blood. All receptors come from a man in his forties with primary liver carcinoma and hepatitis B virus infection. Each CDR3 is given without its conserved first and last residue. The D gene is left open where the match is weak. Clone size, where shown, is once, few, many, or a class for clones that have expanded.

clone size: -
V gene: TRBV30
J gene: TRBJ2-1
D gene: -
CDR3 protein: AWIPLSNYNEQF

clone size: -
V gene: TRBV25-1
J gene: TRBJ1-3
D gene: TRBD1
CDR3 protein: ASGDRFSGNTIH

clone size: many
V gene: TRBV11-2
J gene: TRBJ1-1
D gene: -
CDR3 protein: ASSLGQAGNTEAF

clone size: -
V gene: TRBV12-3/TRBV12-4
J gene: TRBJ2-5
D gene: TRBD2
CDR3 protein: VSSLGGSGGVETQY

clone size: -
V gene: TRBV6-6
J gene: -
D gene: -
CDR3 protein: ASRKGLHFNEQY

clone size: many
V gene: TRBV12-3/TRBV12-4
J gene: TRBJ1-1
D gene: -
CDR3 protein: ASSFANTEAF

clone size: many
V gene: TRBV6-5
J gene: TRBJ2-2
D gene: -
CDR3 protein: ASSFLTGELF

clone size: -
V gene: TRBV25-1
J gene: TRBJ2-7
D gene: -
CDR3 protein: ASSAPGVSSYEQY

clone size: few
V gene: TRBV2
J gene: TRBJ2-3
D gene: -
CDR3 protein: ASSPLEDTQY

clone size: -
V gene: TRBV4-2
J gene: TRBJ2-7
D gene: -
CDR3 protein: ASSQRYEGDQY

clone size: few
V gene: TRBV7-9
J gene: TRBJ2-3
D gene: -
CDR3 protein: ASSLMLDTQY

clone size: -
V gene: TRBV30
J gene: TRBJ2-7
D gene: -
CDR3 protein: AWSVYLNEQY

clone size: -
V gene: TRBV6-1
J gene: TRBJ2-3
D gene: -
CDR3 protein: ASSEAVGSRTTDAQY